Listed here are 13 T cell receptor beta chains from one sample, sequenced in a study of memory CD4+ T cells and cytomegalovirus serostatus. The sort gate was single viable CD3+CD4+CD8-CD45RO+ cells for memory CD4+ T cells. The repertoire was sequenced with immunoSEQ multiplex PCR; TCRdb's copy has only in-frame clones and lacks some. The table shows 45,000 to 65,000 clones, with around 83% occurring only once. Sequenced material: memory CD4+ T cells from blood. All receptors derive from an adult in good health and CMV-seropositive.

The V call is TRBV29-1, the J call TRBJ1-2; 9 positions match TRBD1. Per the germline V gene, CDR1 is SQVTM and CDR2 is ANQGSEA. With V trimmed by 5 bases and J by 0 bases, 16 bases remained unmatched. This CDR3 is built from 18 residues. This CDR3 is CSVKSQPGTGKSNYGYTF. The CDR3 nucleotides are TGCAGCGTTAAAAGTCAGCCCGGGACAGGGAAGTCTAACTATGGCTACACCTTC.

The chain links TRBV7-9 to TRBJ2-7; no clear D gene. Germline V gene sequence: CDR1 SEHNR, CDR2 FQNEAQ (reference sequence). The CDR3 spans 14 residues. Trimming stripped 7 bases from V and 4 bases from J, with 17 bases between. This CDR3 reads CASTSDPASYEQYF. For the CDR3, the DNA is TGTGCCAGCACCTCAGATCCAGCGTCTTACGAGCAGTACTTC. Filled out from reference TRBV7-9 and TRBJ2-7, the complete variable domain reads DTGVSQNPRHKITKRGQNVTFRCDPISEHNRLYWYRQTLGQGPEFLTYFQNEAQLEKSRLLSDRFSAERPKGSFSTLEIQRTEQGDSAMYLCASTSDPASYEQYFGPGTRLTVT.

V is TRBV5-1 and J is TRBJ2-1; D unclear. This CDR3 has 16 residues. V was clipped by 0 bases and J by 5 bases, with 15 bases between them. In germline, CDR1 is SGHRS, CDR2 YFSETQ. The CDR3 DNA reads TGCGCCAGCAGCTTGGCCCAGTCCCGAACTGACAATGAGCAGTTCTTC. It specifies CASSLAQSRTDNEQFF.

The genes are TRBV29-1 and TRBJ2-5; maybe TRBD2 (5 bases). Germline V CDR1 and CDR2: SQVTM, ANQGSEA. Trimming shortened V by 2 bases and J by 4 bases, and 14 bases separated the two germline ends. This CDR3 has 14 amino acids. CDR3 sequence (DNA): TGCAGCGTTGAACCACGGGGTAATGGAGAGACCCAGTACTTC. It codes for CSVEPRGNGETQYF.

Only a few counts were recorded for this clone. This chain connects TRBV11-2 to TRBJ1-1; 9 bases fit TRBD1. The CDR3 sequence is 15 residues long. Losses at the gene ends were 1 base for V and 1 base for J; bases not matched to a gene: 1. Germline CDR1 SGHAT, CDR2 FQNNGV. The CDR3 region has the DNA TGTGCCAGCAGCTTAGGGGGACAGGGGAACACTGAAGCTTTCTTT. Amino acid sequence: CASSLGGQGNTEAFF.

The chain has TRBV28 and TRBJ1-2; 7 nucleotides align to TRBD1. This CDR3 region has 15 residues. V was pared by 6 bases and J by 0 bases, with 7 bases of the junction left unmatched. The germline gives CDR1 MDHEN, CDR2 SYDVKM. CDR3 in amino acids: CASRQGQATNYGYTF. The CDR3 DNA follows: TGTGCCAGCAGACAAGGACAGGCAACTAACTATGGCTACACCTTC.

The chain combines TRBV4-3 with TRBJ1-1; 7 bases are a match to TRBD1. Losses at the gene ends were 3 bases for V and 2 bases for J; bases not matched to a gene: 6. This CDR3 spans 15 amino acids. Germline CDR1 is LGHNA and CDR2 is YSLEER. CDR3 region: CASSHDREGNTEAFF. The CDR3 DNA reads TGCGCCAGCAGCCACGACAGGGAGGGAAACACTGAAGCTTTCTTT.

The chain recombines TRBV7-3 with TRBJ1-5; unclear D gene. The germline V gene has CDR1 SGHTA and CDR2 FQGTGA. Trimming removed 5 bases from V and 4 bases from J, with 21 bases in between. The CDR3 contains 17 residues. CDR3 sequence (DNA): TGTGCCAGCAGCCCCTATCTAGACAAACAAGGTAATCAGCCCCAGCATTTT. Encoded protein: CASSPYLDKQGNQPQHF.

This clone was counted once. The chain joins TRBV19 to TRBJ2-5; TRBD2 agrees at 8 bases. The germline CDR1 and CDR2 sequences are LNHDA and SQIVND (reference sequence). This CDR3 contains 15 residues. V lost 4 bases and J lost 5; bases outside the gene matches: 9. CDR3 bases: TGTGCCAGTAGTAGGTCTCTACTAGCGGAGGAGACCCAGTACTTC. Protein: CASSRSLLAEETQYF.

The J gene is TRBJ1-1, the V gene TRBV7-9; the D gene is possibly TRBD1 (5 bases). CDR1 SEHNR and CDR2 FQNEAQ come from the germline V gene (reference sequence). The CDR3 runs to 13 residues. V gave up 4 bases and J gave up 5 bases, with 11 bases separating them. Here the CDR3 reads CASSSNQGTEAFF. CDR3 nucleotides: TGTGCCAGCAGCTCAAACCAGGGAACTGAAGCTTTCTTT.

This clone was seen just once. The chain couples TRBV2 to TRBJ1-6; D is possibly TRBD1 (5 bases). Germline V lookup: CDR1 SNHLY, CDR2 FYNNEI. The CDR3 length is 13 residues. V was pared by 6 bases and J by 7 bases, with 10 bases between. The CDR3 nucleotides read TGTGCCAGCAGGGGACGGGGGAATTCACCCCTCCACTTT. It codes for CASRGRGNSPLHF.

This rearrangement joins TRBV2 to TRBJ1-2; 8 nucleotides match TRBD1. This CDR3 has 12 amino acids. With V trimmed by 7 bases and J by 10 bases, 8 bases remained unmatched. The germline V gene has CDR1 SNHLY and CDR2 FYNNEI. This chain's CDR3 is CASKRDRFDYTF. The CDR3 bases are TGTGCCAGCAAAAGGGACAGGTTTGACTACACCTTC.

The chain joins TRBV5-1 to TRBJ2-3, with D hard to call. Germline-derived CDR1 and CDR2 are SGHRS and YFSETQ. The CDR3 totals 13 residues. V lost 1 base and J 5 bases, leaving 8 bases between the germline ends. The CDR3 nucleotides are TGCGCCAGCAGCTTGTCAGTGGGAGATACGCAGTATTTT. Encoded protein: CASSLSVGDTQYF. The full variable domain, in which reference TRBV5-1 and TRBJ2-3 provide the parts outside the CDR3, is KAGVTQTPRYLIKTRGQQVTLSCSPISGHRSVSWYQQTPGQGLQFLFEYFSETQRNKGNFPGRFSGRQFSNSRSEMNVSTLELGDSALYLCASSLSVGDTQYFGPGTRLTVL.